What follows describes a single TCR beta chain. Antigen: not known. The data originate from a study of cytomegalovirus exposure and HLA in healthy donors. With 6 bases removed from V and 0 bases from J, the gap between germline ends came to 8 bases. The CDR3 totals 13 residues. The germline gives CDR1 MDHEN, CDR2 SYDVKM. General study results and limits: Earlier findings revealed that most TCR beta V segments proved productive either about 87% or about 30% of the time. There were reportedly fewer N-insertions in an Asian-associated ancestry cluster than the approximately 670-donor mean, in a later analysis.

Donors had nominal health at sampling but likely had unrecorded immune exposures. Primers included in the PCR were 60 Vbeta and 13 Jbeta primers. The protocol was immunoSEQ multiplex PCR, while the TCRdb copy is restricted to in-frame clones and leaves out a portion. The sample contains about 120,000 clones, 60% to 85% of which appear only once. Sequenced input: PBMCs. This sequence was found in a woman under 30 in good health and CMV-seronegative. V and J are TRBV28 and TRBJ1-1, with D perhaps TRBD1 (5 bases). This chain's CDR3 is CASRQGLNTEAFF. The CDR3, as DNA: TGTGCCAGCAGGCAGGGATTGAACACTGAAGCTTTCTTT.